These T cell receptor beta chains were read from a single sample in a study of OX40 agonist ivuxolimab in advanced cancers. Sequenced by immunoSEQ multiplex PCR; TCRdb stores in-frame clones only, minus some. The data contain over 80,000 clones, 84% of them singletons. The sequences come from CD4+ or CD8+ T cells sorted from blood, collected in a trial of the OX40 agonist ivuxolimab. Receptors originate from an adult with an advanced solid tumor such as melanoma, head and neck, liver or kidney cancer. CDR3s include the opening cysteine and the closing phenylalanine or tryptophan. A D gene is named only where the DNA matches it firmly. Expanded clones get a size class; other rows say once, few or many, or leave the size out.

CDR3nt: TGTGCCAGCAGCTTAGCTCCCGGGGGAGGGTCCTACGAGCAGTACTTC; CDR3aa: CASSLAPGGGSYEQYF; d_gene: TRBD2; v_gene: TRBV7-2; abundance: -; j_gene: TRBJ2-7
CDR3nt: TGTGCCAGCTCACCTACCCAGGACAGGGGGAATGAGCAGTTCTTC; CDR3aa: CASSPTQDRGNEQFF; d_gene: TRBD1; v_gene: TRBV18; abundance: -; j_gene: TRBJ2-1
CDR3nt: TGCGCCAGCAGAAATTTGGACAATAATTCACCCCTCCACTTT; CDR3aa: CASRNLDNNSPLHF; d_gene: -; v_gene: TRBV10-2; abundance: -; j_gene: TRBJ1-6
CDR3nt: TGTGCCAGCAGCTTAGATCCTAGCGGGAGAGGGGAGACCCAGTACTTC; CDR3aa: CASSLDPSGRGETQYF; d_gene: TRBD2; v_gene: TRBV11-2; abundance: -; j_gene: TRBJ2-5
CDR3nt: TGTGCTAGTGGTTTGTCCACAGGGACTGCAACTAATGAAAAACTGTTTTTT; CDR3aa: CASGLSTGTATNEKLFF; d_gene: -; v_gene: TRBV12-5; abundance: -; j_gene: TRBJ1-4
CDR3nt: TGTGCCAGTAGTATCAAGAGGGACACTGAAGCTTTCTTT; CDR3aa: CASSIKRDTEAFF; d_gene: -; v_gene: TRBV19; abundance: -; j_gene: TRBJ1-1
CDR3nt: TGTGCCAGCAGAAGCGGGTCGGGTGAGCAGTACTTC; CDR3aa: CASRSGSGEQYF; d_gene: -; v_gene: TRBV28; abundance: few; j_gene: TRBJ2-7
CDR3nt: TGTGCCAGCAGTTACCGCGCGAGACAAGAGACCCAGTACTTC; CDR3aa: CASSYRARQETQYF; d_gene: -; v_gene: TRBV6-5; abundance: -; j_gene: TRBJ2-5
CDR3nt: TGCGCCAGCAGCCCGGGTCGCAGCGTTGGAGAGACCCAGTACTTC; CDR3aa: CASSPGRSVGETQYF; d_gene: -; v_gene: TRBV5-1; abundance: -; j_gene: TRBJ2-5
CDR3nt: TGTGCCAGCAGCGTAACGGGGTTCTCTAATTCACCCCTCCACTTT; CDR3aa: CASSVTGFSNSPLHF; d_gene: -; v_gene: TRBV9; abundance: -; j_gene: TRBJ1-6
CDR3nt: TGTGCCAGCTCACCTAAGGGACAGGCTGTTGCAACTAATGAAAAACTGTTTTTT; CDR3aa: CASSPKGQAVATNEKLFF; d_gene: TRBD1; v_gene: TRBV18; abundance: once; j_gene: TRBJ1-4
CDR3nt: TGTGCCACCAGCAGAGGGGGGGACTTGTCCTACGAGCAGTACTTC; CDR3aa: CATSRGGDLSYEQYF; d_gene: -; v_gene: TRBV15; abundance: -; j_gene: TRBJ2-7
CDR3nt: TGTGCCAGCAGCTTAAACCTAGCGGGAAGTACGCAGTATTTT; CDR3aa: CASSLNLAGSTQYF; d_gene: TRBD2; v_gene: TRBV11-1; abundance: once; j_gene: TRBJ2-3
CDR3nt: TGTGCCAGCTCACACTGGGACAGCAACGAGCAGTACTTC; CDR3aa: CASSHWDSNEQYF; d_gene: TRBD1; v_gene: TRBV18; abundance: -; j_gene: TRBJ2-7
CDR3nt: TGTGCCAGTAGTAAACAGGGATGGGACTACGAGCAGTACTTC; CDR3aa: CASSKQGWDYEQYF; d_gene: -; v_gene: TRBV19; abundance: -; j_gene: TRBJ2-7
CDR3nt: TGTGCCAGCAGCCTAAGAGAAGCCTCCGTCCTGACTTTC; CDR3aa: CASSLREASVLTF; d_gene: -; v_gene: TRBV13; abundance: -; j_gene: TRBJ2-6
CDR3nt: TGTGCCAGCAGTCCATCAATAGCAGGCTCTGGAAACACCATATATTTT; CDR3aa: CASSPSIAGSGNTIYF; d_gene: -; v_gene: TRBV27; abundance: -; j_gene: TRBJ1-3
CDR3nt: TGTGCCAGCTCTTTAAGGGGCCTCCAGTGGGGTCGTCCCAACACTGAAGCTTTCTTT; CDR3aa: CASSLRGLQWGRPNTEAFF; d_gene: -; v_gene: TRBV6-4; abundance: few; j_gene: TRBJ1-1
CDR3nt: TGTGCCAGCAGCTTAGCGGCAGGGCTCCAAACTGAAGCTTTCTTT; CDR3aa: CASSLAAGLQTEAFF; d_gene: -; v_gene: TRBV7-2; abundance: -; j_gene: TRBJ1-1
CDR3nt: TGTGCTAGTGGTTTGGGAGGGCCGGTAGGTGAGCAGTTCTTC; CDR3aa: CASGLGGPVGEQFF; d_gene: -; v_gene: TRBV12-5; abundance: -; j_gene: TRBJ2-1
CDR3nt: TGTGCCAGCAGTGAAGATAGAGGTGTGCAGTTCTTC; CDR3aa: CASSEDRGVQFF; d_gene: -; v_gene: TRBV2; abundance: few; j_gene: TRBJ2-1
CDR3nt: TGCGCCAGCAGCCAGACTAGCGGGGGGAGATCTGGCGGGGAGCTGTTTTTT; CDR3aa: CASSQTSGGRSGGELFF; d_gene: TRBD2; v_gene: TRBV4-3; abundance: -; j_gene: TRBJ2-2
CDR3nt: TGTGCCAGCAGTTACTCGAAATCTCGGGGTAACGAGCAGTACTTC; CDR3aa: CASSYSKSRGNEQYF; d_gene: -; v_gene: TRBV6-5; abundance: -; j_gene: TRBJ2-7
CDR3nt: TGCGCCAGCAGCTCGACAGGTAACTACGAGCAGTACTTC; CDR3aa: CASSSTGNYEQYF; d_gene: -; v_gene: TRBV5-1; abundance: many; j_gene: TRBJ2-7
CDR3nt: TGCGCCAGCAGCTTGGGGGACAGTAGGAACACTGAAGCTTTCTTT; CDR3aa: CASSLGDSRNTEAFF; d_gene: TRBD1; v_gene: TRBV5-1; abundance: medium-sized; j_gene: TRBJ1-1
CDR3nt: TGCGCCAGCAGCCCGGGACTAGCAGATACGCAGTATTTT; CDR3aa: CASSPGLADTQYF; d_gene: TRBD2; v_gene: TRBV5-1; abundance: -; j_gene: TRBJ2-3
CDR3nt: TGCAGCGTTGGTCGTGGCAGCGAAGCTTTCTTT; CDR3aa: CSVGRGSEAFF; d_gene: -; v_gene: TRBV29-1; abundance: once; j_gene: TRBJ1-1
CDR3nt: TGTGCCAGCAGCAAAGGGAGGGGGGGTTCCGCCTACGAGCAGTACTTC; CDR3aa: CASSKGRGGSAYEQYF; d_gene: -; v_gene: TRBV21-1; abundance: -; j_gene: TRBJ2-7
CDR3nt: TGTGCCAGCAGCCCGCCCGGGACAGGGGTTCCAAAACTGTTTTTT; CDR3aa: CASSPPGTGVPKLFF; d_gene: TRBD1; v_gene: TRBV5-6; abundance: -; j_gene: TRBJ1-4
CDR3nt: TGCGCCAGCAGCCAAGATTCTAGGACAGACTACAATGAGCAGTTCTTC; CDR3aa: CASSQDSRTDYNEQFF; d_gene: -; v_gene: TRBV4-1; abundance: -; j_gene: TRBJ2-1
CDR3nt: TGTGCCAGCTCATCGGGACAGTGGAGGGGCTACACCTTC; CDR3aa: CASSSGQWRGYTF; d_gene: TRBD1; v_gene: TRBV18; abundance: -; j_gene: TRBJ1-2
CDR3nt: TGCGCCAGCAGCTGGACAGGTCAGCGCTCTGGAAACACCATATATTTT; CDR3aa: CASSWTGQRSGNTIYF; d_gene: TRBD1; v_gene: TRBV5-1; abundance: once; j_gene: TRBJ1-3
CDR3nt: TGTGCTAGTGGTTTGGCCGGGACTAGCGGATTTGCGAACACCGGGGAGCTGTTTTTT; CDR3aa: CASGLAGTSGFANTGELFF; d_gene: TRBD2; v_gene: TRBV12-5; abundance: -; j_gene: TRBJ2-2
CDR3nt: TGTGCCAGCAGCTTAGCAGTAGCCTACAATGAGCAGTTCTTC; CDR3aa: CASSLAVAYNEQFF; d_gene: -; v_gene: TRBV11-2; abundance: once; j_gene: TRBJ2-1
CDR3nt: TGTGCCAGCAGCTTAAGTACAGTGAACACTGAAGCTTTCTTT; CDR3aa: CASSLSTVNTEAFF; d_gene: -; v_gene: TRBV7-2; abundance: -; j_gene: TRBJ1-1
CDR3nt: TGTGCCAGCAGTTACTCGATCGGGCCCTACGAGCAGTACTTC; CDR3aa: CASSYSIGPYEQYF; d_gene: -; v_gene: TRBV6-5; abundance: once; j_gene: TRBJ2-7
CDR3nt: TGCAGCGTCGCTGAGGGGCAGGGCTCTGGAAACACCATATATTTT; CDR3aa: CSVAEGQGSGNTIYF; d_gene: -; v_gene: TRBV29-1; abundance: -; j_gene: TRBJ1-3
CDR3nt: TGTGCCAGCAGTTTAGAGGGGGCGCTGGGCTCTGGAAACACCATATATTTT; CDR3aa: CASSLEGALGSGNTIYF; d_gene: TRBD1; v_gene: TRBV11-2; abundance: -; j_gene: TRBJ1-3
CDR3nt: TGTGCCAGTAGTATAGATCTATCAGGGGGCACTGAAGCTTTCTTT; CDR3aa: CASSIDLSGGTEAFF; d_gene: TRBD1; v_gene: TRBV19; abundance: -; j_gene: TRBJ1-1
CDR3nt: TGTGCCAGCAGCGTAGTAAGTAAGGACACCGGGGAGCTGTTTTTT; CDR3aa: CASSVVSKDTGELFF; d_gene: -; v_gene: TRBV9; abundance: -; j_gene: TRBJ2-2
CDR3nt: TGCGCCAGCAGCTTGGGGGTGTCCACCGGGGAGCTGTTTTTT; CDR3aa: CASSLGVSTGELFF; d_gene: -; v_gene: TRBV5-1; abundance: once; j_gene: TRBJ2-2
CDR3nt: TGCGCCAGCAGCTTGGAGGGGGCGATGAATGAAAAACTGTTTTTT; CDR3aa: CASSLEGAMNEKLFF; d_gene: TRBD1; v_gene: TRBV5-1; abundance: -; j_gene: TRBJ1-4
CDR3nt: TGCAGCGTTGAATTCGCAGCCTACAATGAGCAGTTCTTC; CDR3aa: CSVEFAAYNEQFF; d_gene: -; v_gene: TRBV29-1; abundance: once; j_gene: TRBJ2-1